This T cell receptor beta chain was recorded in a study of blood T cell repertoires in COVID-19 (dated by TCRdb to 2018 to 2020). About the study as a whole: The collaborator samples originated in the United States, Italy and Spain and spanned the acute and convalescent phases of COVID-19. The samples were drawn from two sources: the first 160 participants of the ongoing ImmuneRACE study, and 1,254 subjects contributed by 6 global collaborators. The dataset comprised deeply sampled blood TCRbeta repertoires from subjects exposed to, actively infected with, or recovered from COVID-19. Sample metadata almost always included a de-identified subject ID, COVID-19 status, age in years and sex. The material from the prospective study consisted of cDNA or gDNA derived from T cells, B-cell-depleted T cells, or PBMCs. A freely available public database, intended as a resource for researchers studying the immune response to SARS-CoV-2, is where the repertoires were released. Where HLA class I and class II types were available, the types were taken from metadata supplied by the sample provider, not from assay-based typing.

To note about this clone: The specificity of this receptor is unknown. Base qualities are not provided; no much larger clone lies one nucleotide away.

General study outcomes and caveats: The quantity of clinical and demographic metadata differed by source and by participant and was supplied without curation.

TCRbeta CDR3 regions were amplified from genomic DNA by means of the immunoSEQ Assay, a bias-controlled multiplex PCR. The original pipeline was this. The number of nucleated cells in each sample was estimated from the amplification of reference gene primers within the assay. To quantify the absolute abundance of each unique TCRbeta CDR3 rearrangement, sequence reads were collapsed and filtered. For each sample, productive Simpson clonality was calculated as the square root of Simpson's diversity index across productive rearrangements. TCRdb re-hosts the immuneACCESS table, in-frame sequences only. Its copies lack some clones; in the studies checked, an unresolved V gene accounts for under half of them, and the cause for the rest is not known. D and trimming come from the DNA, and the V and J calls and clone size come from that table. This sample holds about 250,000 clones; roughly 88% were observed only once. The ten biggest clones cover around 6.5% of the sample.

In Seattle, one collaborating source enrolled patients while the infection was active and tracked those patients longitudinally over the course of disease. Collaborating institutions collected whole blood in K2EDTA tubes following their own protocols. For TCRbeta analysis, collaborators shipped samples as frozen whole blood, isolated PBMCs, or DNA extracted from either of those sample types. Germline trimming: 4 bases from V, 5 bases from J; junction bases outside gene matches: 10. The germline V gene specifies KGHDR as CDR1 and SFDVKD as CDR2. Taken from cysteine to phenylalanine, the CDR3 has 16 residues. Only CDR3 DNA is held: 48 bases, read in frame from base 1.

The sequencing sample was made of peripheral blood. The TCR originated in a woman in her 30s with COVID-19, enrolled during active disease. This chain is built from TRBV24-1 and TRBJ1-5; 7 nucleotides in the junction match TRBD1. The CDR3 is CATSDHRQGGDQPQHF. Read as DNA, the sequence is TGTGCCACCAGTGACCACCGACAGGGCGGTGATCAGCCCCAGCATTTT.